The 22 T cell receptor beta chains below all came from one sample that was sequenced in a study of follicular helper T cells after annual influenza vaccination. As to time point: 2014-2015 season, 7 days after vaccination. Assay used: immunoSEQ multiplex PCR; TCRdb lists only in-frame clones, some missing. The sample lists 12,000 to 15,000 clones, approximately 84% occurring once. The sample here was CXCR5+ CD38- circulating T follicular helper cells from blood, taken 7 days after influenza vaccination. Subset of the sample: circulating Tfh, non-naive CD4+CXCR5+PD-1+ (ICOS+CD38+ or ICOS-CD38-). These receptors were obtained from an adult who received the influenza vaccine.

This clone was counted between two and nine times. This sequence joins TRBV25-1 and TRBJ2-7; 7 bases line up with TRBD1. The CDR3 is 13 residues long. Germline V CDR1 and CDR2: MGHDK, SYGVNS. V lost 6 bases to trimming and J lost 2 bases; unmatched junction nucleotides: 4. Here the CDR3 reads CASSKGQTYEQYF. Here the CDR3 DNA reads TGTGCCAGCAGCAAGGGACAGACCTACGAGCAGTACTTC.

DNA of the CDR3: TGTGCCAGCAGTGAAGCGCAGAAGTTGTTGTACGTCCTGACTTTC. It specifies CASSEAQKLLYVLTF. V is TRBV6-1 and J is TRBJ2-6; D unclear. Trimming pared 0 bases from V and 11 bases from J, leaving 14 bases between. The CDR3 length is 15 residues. Germline CDR1 reads MNHNS; CDR2 reads SASEGT.

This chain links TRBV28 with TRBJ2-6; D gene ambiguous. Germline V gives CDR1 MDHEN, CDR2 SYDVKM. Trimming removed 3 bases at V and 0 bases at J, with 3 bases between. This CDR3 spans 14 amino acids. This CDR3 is CASSFISGANVLTF. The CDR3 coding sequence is TGTGCCAGCAGTTTTATCTCTGGGGCCAACGTCCTGACTTTC.

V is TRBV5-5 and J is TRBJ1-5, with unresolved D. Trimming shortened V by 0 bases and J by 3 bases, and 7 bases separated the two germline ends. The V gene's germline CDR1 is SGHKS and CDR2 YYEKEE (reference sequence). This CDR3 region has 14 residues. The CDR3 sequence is CASSLEQYNQPQHF. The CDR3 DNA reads TGTGCCAGCAGCTTGGAACAGTACAATCAGCCCCAGCATTTT.

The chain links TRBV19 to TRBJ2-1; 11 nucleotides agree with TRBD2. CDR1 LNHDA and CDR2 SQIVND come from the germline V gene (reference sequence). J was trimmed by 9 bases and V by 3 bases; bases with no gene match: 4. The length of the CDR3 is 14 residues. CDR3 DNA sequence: TGTGCCAGTAGTATGACTAGCGGGATAGGTGAGCAGTTCTTC. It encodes CASSMTSGIGEQFF.

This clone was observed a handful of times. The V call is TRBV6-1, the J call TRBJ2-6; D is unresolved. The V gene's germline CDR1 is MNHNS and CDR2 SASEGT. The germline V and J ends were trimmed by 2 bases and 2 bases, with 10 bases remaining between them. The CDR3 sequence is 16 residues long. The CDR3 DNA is TGTGCCAGCAGTGAAAGTCGCCCGGCTGGGGCCAACGTCCTGACTTTC. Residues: CASSESRPAGANVLTF.

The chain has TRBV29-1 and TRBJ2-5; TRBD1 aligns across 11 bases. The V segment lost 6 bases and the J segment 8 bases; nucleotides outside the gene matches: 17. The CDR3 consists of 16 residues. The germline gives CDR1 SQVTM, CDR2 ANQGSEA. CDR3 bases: TGCAGCGTGTCCCCGGGGGGGGACAGGGGGGATTTTACCCAGTACTTC. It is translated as CSVSPGGDRGDFTQYF.

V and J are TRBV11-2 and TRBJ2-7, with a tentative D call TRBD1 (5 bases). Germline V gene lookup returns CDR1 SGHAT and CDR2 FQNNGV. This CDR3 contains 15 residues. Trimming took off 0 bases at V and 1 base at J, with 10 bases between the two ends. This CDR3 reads CASSLEAGMSYEQYF. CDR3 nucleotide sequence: TGTGCCAGCAGCTTAGAGGCAGGGATGTCCTACGAGCAGTACTTC.

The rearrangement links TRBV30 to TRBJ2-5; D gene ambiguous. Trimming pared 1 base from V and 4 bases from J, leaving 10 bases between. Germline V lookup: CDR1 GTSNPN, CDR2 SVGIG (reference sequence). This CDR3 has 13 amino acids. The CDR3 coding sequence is TGTGCCTGGAGTGCTGGTGACTTAGAGACCCAGTACTTC. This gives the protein CAWSAGDLETQYF.

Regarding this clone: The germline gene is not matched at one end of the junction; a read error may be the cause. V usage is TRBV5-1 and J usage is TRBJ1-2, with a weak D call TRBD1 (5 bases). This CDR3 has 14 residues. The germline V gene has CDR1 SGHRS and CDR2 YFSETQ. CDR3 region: CASSVGTDNYGHTF. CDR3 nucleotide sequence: TGCGCCAGCAGCGTGGGGACGGACAACTATGGCCACACCTTC.

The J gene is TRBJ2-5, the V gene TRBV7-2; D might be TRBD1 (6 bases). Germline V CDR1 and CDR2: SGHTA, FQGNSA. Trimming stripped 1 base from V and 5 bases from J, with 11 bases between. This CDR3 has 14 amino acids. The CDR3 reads CASSLVGRGETQYF. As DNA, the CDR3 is TGTGCCAGCAGCTTAGTAGGCAGGGGTGAGACCCAGTACTTC.

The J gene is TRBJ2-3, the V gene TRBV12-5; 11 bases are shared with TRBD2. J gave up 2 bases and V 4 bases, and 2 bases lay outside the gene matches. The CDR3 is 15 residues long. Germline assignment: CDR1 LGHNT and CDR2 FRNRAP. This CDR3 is CASGSSGRTTDTQYF. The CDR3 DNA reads TGTGCTAGTGGTTCTAGCGGGAGGACCACAGATACGCAGTATTTT.

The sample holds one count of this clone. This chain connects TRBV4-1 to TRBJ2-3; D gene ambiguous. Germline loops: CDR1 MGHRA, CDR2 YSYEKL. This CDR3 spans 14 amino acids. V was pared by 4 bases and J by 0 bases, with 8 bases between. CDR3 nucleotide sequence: TGCGCCAGCAGCCTCGGCGGTAGCACAGATACGCAGTATTTT. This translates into CASSLGGSTDTQYF.

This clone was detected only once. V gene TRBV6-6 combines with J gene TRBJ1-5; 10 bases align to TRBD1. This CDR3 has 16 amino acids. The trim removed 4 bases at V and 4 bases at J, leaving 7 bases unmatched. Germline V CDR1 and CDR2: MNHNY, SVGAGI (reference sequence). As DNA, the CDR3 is TGTGCCAGCAGTTTAGGACAGGGGGTTAGTAATCAGCCCCAGCATTTT. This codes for CASSLGQGVSNQPQHF.

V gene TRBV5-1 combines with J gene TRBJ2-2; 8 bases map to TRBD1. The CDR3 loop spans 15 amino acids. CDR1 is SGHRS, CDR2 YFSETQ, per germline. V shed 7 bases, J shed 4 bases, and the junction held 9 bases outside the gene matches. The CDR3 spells CASDQTGVGTGELFF. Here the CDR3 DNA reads TGCGCCAGCGACCAGACAGGGGTCGGCACCGGGGAGCTGTTTTTT.

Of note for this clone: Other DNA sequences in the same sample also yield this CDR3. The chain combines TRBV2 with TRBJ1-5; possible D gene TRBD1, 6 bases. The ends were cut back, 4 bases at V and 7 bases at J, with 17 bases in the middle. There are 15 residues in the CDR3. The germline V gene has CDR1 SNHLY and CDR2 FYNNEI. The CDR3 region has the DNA TGTGCCAGCAGTGCCACGGGGGGCAGGGGACAGCCCCAGCATTTT. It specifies CASSATGGRGQPQHF. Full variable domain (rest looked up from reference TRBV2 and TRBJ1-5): EPEVTQTPSHQVTQMGQEVILRCVPISNHLYFYWYRQILGQKVEFLVSFYNNEISEKSEIFDDQFSVERPDGSNFTLKIRSTKLEDSAMYFCASSATGGRGQPQHFGDGTRLSIL.

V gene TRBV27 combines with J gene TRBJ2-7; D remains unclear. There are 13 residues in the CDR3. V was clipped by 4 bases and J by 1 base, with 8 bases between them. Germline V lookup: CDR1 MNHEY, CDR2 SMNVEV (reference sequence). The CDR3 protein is CASSSQFSYEQYF. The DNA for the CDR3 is TGTGCCAGCAGTTCCCAATTTTCCTACGAGCAGTACTTC.

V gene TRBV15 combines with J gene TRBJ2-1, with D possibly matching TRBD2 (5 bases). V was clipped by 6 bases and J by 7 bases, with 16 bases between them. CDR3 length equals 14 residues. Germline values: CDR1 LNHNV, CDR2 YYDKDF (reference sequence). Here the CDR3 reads CATREIGSENEQFF. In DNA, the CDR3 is TGTGCCACCAGGGAGATTGGGAGTGAGAATGAGCAGTTCTTC.

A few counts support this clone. The DNA of the CDR3 is TGCGCCAGCAGCCGGTCGGAACAGGCAAATGAAAAACTGTTTTTT. It encodes CASSRSEQANEKLFF. The chain uses TRBV4-1 and TRBJ1-4, with D maybe TRBD1 (5 bases). V was trimmed by 4 bases and J by 5 bases, leaving 14 bases between them. The CDR3 extends over 15 amino acids. The germline V gene encodes CDR1 MGHRA and CDR2 YSYEKL.

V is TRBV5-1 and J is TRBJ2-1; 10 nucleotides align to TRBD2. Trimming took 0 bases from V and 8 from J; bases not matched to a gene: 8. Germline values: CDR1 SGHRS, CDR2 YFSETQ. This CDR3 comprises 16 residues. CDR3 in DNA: TGCGCCAGCAGCTTGGCCGTCTCTAGCGGGGGCTATGAGCAGTTCTTC. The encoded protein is CASSLAVSSGGYEQFF. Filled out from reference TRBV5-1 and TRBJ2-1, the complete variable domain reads KAGVTQTPRYLIKTRGQQVTLSCSPISGHRSVSWYQQTPGQGLQFLFEYFSETQRNKGNFPGRFSGRQFSNSRSEMNVSTLELGDSALYLCASSLAVSSGGYEQFFGPGTRLTVL.

The CDR3, as DNA: TGTGCCAGCAGCCCCTTCCAGGGTACCTACGAGCAGTACTTC. It translates to CASSPFQGTYEQYF. The chain has TRBV11-2 and TRBJ2-5; the D gene is possibly TRBD1 (5 bases). TRBJ2-7 matches the DNA end more closely, so the J call is doubtful. Germline V gene data show CDR1 as SGHAT and CDR2 as FQNNGV. The CDR3 is 14 amino acids.

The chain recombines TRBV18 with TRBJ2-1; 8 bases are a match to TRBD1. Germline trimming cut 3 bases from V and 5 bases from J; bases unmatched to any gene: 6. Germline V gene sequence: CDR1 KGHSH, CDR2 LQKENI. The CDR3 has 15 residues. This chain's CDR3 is CASSPGTGINNEQFF. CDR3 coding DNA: TGTGCCAGCTCACCCGGGACAGGAATAAACAATGAGCAGTTCTTC.